This entry describes one TCR beta chain. The sequence runs out 3 residues before the end of the CDR3; the remainder is reconstructed from the germline J gene. These data originate in a study of T cells in women clearing cervical HPV infection. Assay: immunoSEQ multiplex PCR; the TCRdb copy retains only in-frame clones and omits some. This repertoire includes approximately 39,000 clones. V lost 3 bases to trimming and J lost 7 bases, with 15 bases between them. The V gene's germline CDR1 is DFQATT and CDR2 SNEGSKA (reference sequence). The length of the CDR3 is 14 residues. Sequencing input: blood buffy coat. The chain is built from TRBV20-1 and TRBJ2-2; perhaps TRBD2 as D (7 bases). This receptor was identified in a woman between 18 and 69 years old with a cervical HPV16 infection that either progressed to CIN3+ or cleared (not recorded which). The CDR3 protein is CSASPGGRGGELFF. The covered CDR3 bases are TGCAGTGCTAGCCCGGGGGGCCGGGGCGGGGAG.